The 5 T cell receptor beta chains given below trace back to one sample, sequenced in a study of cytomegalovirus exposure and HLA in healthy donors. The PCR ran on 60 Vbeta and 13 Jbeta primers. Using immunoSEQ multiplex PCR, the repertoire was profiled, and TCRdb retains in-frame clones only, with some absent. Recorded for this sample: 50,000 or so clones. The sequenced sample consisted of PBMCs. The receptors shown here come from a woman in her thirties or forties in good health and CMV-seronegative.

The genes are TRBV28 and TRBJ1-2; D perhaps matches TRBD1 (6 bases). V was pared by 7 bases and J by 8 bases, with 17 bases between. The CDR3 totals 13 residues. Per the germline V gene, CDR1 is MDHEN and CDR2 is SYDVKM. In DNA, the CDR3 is TGTGCCAGCACCGAGCCACAGGGATACGGCTACACCTTC. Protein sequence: CASTEPQGYGYTF.

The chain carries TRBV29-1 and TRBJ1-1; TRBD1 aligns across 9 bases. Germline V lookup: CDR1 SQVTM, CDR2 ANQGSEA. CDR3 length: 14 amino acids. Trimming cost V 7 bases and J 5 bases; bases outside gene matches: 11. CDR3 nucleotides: TGCAGCGCGGGACAGGGAGTATTCGGGACTGAAGCTTTCTTT. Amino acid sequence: CSAGQGVFGTEAFF. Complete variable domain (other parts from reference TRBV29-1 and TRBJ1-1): SAVISQKPSRDICQRGTSLTIQCQVDSQVTMMFWYRQQPGQSLTLIATANQGSEATYESGFVIDKFPISRPNLTFSTLTVSNMSPEDSSIYLCSAGQGVFGTEAFFGQGTRLTVV.

The CDR3 DNA follows: TGCGCCAGCAGCTTGCTCGGGGGGGGTAACACCGGGGAGCTGTTTTTT. Translation: CASSLLGGGNTGELFF. The chain has TRBV5-1 and TRBJ2-2, with 8 nucleotides matching TRBD2. The CDR3 length is 16 residues. From germline, CDR1 is SGHRS and CDR2 YFSETQ. Germline trimming cut 1 base from V and 2 bases from J; bases unmatched to any gene: 4.

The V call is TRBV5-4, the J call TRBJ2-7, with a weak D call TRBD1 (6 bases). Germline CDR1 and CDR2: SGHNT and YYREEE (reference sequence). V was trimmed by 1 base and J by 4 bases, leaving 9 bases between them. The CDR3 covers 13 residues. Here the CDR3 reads CASSLNRAYEQYF. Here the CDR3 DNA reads TGTGCCAGCAGCTTGAACAGGGCTTACGAGCAGTACTTC. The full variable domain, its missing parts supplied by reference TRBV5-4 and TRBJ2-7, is ETGVTQSPTHLIKTRGQQVTLRCSSQSGHNTVSWYQQALGQGPQFIFQYYREEENGRGNFPPRFSGLQFPNYSSELNVNALELDDSALYLCASSLNRAYEQYFGPGTRLTVT.

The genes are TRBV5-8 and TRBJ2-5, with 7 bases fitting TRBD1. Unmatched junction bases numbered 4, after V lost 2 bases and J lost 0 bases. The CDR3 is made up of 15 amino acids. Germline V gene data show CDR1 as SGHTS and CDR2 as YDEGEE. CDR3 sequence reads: CASSFGRGNQETQYF. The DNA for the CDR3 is TGTGCCAGCAGCTTTGGCAGGGGGAACCAAGAGACCCAGTACTTC.